This T cell receptor beta chain was sequenced during a study of T cells after yellow fever vaccination. For the study at large: The authors prepared low-cell-number fractions using SMART-Seq v4 Ultra Low Input. Findings and caveats of the study: Reappearance after the booster was observed for most primary-vaccination clones (around 96% CD4, less than 90% CD8). A faster peak, day 5 versus 15, was reached by the weaker secondary response. In FACS-sorted repertoires, abundant clonotypes from the bulk population could appear as contaminants.

This clonotype was found a few times. Its antigen is unidentified. The CDR3 has 12 amino acids. Trimming cost V 6 bases and J 5 bases; bases outside gene matches: 2. Germline CDR1 reads MNHNY; CDR2 reads SVGAGI (reference sequence). Each CDR3 protein gets one entry after TCRdb re-called the 5' RACE reads with MiXCR. In the table there are a few hundred thousand distinct CDR3 sequences, under 20% of which are singletons. The sample in question was PBMCs, obtained before the yellow fever booster vaccination. V gene TRBV6-6 combines with J gene TRBJ1-1, with 8 nucleotides matching TRBD1. The source is a man between 18 and 29 years old who received the YFV17D yellow fever vaccine. CDR3: CASRQGETEAFF. CDR3 DNA sequence: TGTGCCAGCAGACAGGGGGAAACTGAAGCTTTCTTT.